This T cell receptor beta chain emerged from a study of shared clonotypes between healthy human individuals. Across several immunoSEQ plates, the genomic DNA of each subset was split evenly. TCRdb's table, derived via immunoSEQ multiplex PCR, lists solely in-frame clones and lacks some. The sample lists roughly 650,000 clones, approximately 96% occurring once. This clone was seen just once. Trimming left V 5 bases short and J 2 bases short, with 10 bases between. CDR1 and CDR2 from the germline V gene are SEHNR and FQNEAQ (reference sequence). CDR3 length: 13 amino acids. Selected positively for CCR7 and CD45RO-negative, naive CD8 cells excluded terminally differentiated effector memory CD45RA+ cells.

This chain uses TRBV7-9 with TRBJ2-7; D is unresolved. Sequencing input: naive CD8+ T cells sorted from blood. The source is a woman under 40 in good health. The CDR3 protein is CASSQTTPYEQYF. CDR3 bases: TGTGCCAGCAGCCAAACTACCCCCTACGAGCAGTACTTC.